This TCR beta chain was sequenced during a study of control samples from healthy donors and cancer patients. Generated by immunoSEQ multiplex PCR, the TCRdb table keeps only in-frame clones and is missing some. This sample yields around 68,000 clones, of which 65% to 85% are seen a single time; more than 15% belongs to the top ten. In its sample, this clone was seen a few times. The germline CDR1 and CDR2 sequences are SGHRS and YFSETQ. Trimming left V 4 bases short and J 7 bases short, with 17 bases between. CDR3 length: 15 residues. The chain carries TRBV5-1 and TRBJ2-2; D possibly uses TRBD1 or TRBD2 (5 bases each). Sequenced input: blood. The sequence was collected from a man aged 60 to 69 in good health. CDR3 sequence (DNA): TGCGCCAGCAGCGAATTAGGGGAGTCAGGCGGGGAGCTGTTTTTT. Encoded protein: CASSELGESGGELFF.